This T cell receptor beta chain appears in the sequencing data of a study of T cell repertoires in cytomegalovirus infection. Study-wide background: Recently identified HLA-C-restricted CMV epitopes were among the peptides used. It can be stated that public TCR beta signatures indicated CMV infection as well as a matching HLA type. General observations from the study: Totalled public TCR beta family frequency picked out people who carried CMV plus the relevant HLA.

CDR1 and CDR2 (germline): SGHNT, YYREEE (reference sequence). The CDR3 spans 15 residues. V dropped 0 bases and J dropped 2 bases, with 11 bases sitting between them. Of note for this clonotype: Its antigen is undetermined.

TCRdb recomputed calls from the reads with MiXCR, one row per CDR3 protein. This table holds fewer than 1,000,000 distinct CDR3 sequences, less than 35% found once. The input for sequencing was cultured CD8+ T cells from PBMCs, taken from culture after CMV antigen stimulation. This TCR came from a human donor in good health (CMV status not recorded). Some clones in this sample may be carry-over from other donors' samples. The rearrangement uses TRBV5-4 and TRBJ2-5; no firm D call. The CDR3 bases are TGTGCCAGCAGCTTGGAAGGATATTTTCAAGAGACCCAGTACTTC. This sequence encodes CASSLEGYFQETQYF.